This T cell receptor (beta chain) was sequenced during a study of cytomegalovirus exposure and HLA in healthy donors. General observations from the study: Because they were indistinguishable, some V segments, including TRBV6-2 and TRBV6-3, were excluded. The study recorded 164 TCR beta chains that were cytomegalovirus-associated. Donors were assumed by presence/absence analyses to have roughly uniform sequencing depth. Later on, a genetic analysis was performed. It linked a missense variant in DCLRE1C with V- and J-gene trimming of TCR beta.

It was with 60 Vbeta and 13 Jbeta primers that the PCR ran. Assay: immunoSEQ multiplex PCR; the TCRdb copy retains only in-frame clones and omits some. The profile shows about 160,000 clones, 79% of them singletons. From germline, CDR1 is SGHNT and CDR2 YENEEA. V gave up 3 bases and J gave up 8 bases, with 11 bases separating them. The CDR3 loop spans 13 amino acids. Concerning this clone: Its antigen remains unidentified.

The sequence was collected from a human donor in good health. This rearrangement joins TRBV11-3 to TRBJ2-1, with D possibly TRBD2 on 6 matching bases. Material for sequencing was PBMCs. The CDR3 sequence: CASSFGGFDEQFF. Here the CDR3 DNA reads TGTGCCAGCAGCTTCGGGGGTTTTGATGAGCAGTTCTTC.